Listed here are 7 T cell receptor beta chains from one sample, sequenced in a study of regulatory T cells in long-lasting Graves disease. Libraries of TCR beta came from iRepertoire HTBI primers plus Arm-PCR of CDR3 regions. One entry per CDR3 protein, called by TCRdb with MiXCR from the multiplex PCR reads. The table has a few hundred thousand distinct CDR3 sequences, around 20% seen once. The time point denotes: persistent/refractory GD, antithyroid drugs over 5 years with positive TRAb. Construction of the TCR library relied on RNA isolated from PBMCs. The sequences come from peripheral blood mononuclear cells (PBMCs), collected when the disease was refractory, from a patient treated with antithyroid drugs. The receptor set was obtained from a female donor with Graves disease.

The chain is built from TRBV29-1 and TRBJ1-1; D perhaps matches TRBD1 (6 bases). CDR3 size: 12 residues. The V gene lost 1 base and the J gene lost 7 bases, with 10 bases spanning the gap. Germline CDR1 SQVTM, CDR2 ANQGSEA. The CDR3 region has the DNA TGCAGCGTTGAAGTGGGGGCAGATGAAGCTTTCTTT. It is translated as CSVEVGADEAFF.

The chain recombines TRBV6-1 with TRBJ2-3; the D gene is possibly TRBD2 (6 bases). Germline V gene lookup returns CDR1 MNHNS and CDR2 SASEGT. V lost 9 bases and J lost 0, with 16 bases in between. The CDR3 totals 15 residues. CDR3 in amino acids: CASKVGRGSTDTQYF. CDR3 bases: TGTGCCAGTAAGGTTGGGCGGGGAAGCACAGATACGCAGTATTTT.

The V gene is TRBV20-1, the J gene TRBJ2-3, with 12 bases identical to TRBD2. After removal of 5 bases from V and 2 bases from J, the junction contained 2 bases not matched to a gene. The length of the CDR3 is 14 residues. CDR1 is DFQATT, CDR2 SNEGSKA, per germline (reference sequence). CDR3 sequence (DNA): TGCAGTGCTCTAGCGGGAGGGACCACAGATACGCAGTATTTT. Its translation: CSALAGGTTDTQYF.

The chain recombines TRBV3-1 with TRBJ2-4, with 9 bases identical to TRBD2. Per the germline V gene, CDR1 is LGHDT and CDR2 is YNNKEL (reference sequence). The CDR3 consists of 12 residues. V lost 4 bases, J lost 15 bases, and 7 bases stayed unmatched. The CDR3 here is CASSLAGTSLYF. The CDR3 DNA reads TGTGCCAGCAGCCTCGCCGGGACTAGCCTGTACTTC. Full variable domain (rest looked up from reference TRBV3-1 and TRBJ2-4): DTAVSQTPKYLVTQMGNDKSIKCEQNLGHDTMYWYKQDSKKFLKIMFSYNNKELIINETVPNRFSPKSPDKAHLNLHINSLELGDSAVYFCASSLAGTSLYFGAGTRLSVL.

This clonotype was counted once. A single base separates this from a much larger clone, so it may be a read error. The chain recombines TRBV20-1 with TRBJ1-2, with D uncertain. CDR3 length equals 14 residues. CDR1 is DFQATT and CDR2 is SNEGSKA in the germline V gene (reference sequence). DNA of the CDR3: TGCAGTACTAGAGACATTACTAGTGGCTATGGCTACACCTTC. It is translated as CSTRDITSGYGYTF.

This clonotype was detected ten times or more. This chain joins TRBV28 and TRBJ2-7, with D perhaps matching TRBD1 (5 bases). The germline V and J ends were trimmed by 7 bases and 3 bases, with 16 bases remaining between them. The germline gives CDR1 MDHEN, CDR2 SYDVKM. CDR3 length: 14 residues. The CDR3, as DNA: TGTGCCAGCACCATGCCAGGGAATCTCTACGAGCAGTACTTC. Translated, it gives CASTMPGNLYEQYF. Variable domain in full (rest from reference TRBV28 and TRBJ2-7): DVKVTQSSRYLVKRTGEKVFLECVQDMDHENMFWYRQDPGLGLRLIYFSYDVKMKEKGDIPEGYSVSREKKERFSLILESASTNQTSMYLCASTMPGNLYEQYFGPGTRLTVT.

The chain couples TRBV27 to TRBJ1-6; 7 bases line up with TRBD1. The CDR3 has 17 residues. V gave up 6 bases and J gave up 7 bases; unmatched junction bases: 15. The germline CDR1 and CDR2 sequences are MNHEY and SMNVEV (reference sequence). The DNA of the CDR3 is TGTGCCAGCAGACACGTAAAGACCGGGACAGAAAATTCACCCCTCCACTTT. This translates into CASRHVKTGTENSPLHF.